The 16 T cell receptor beta chains reported below all come from one sample, sequenced in a study of CD8+CD57+ T cells in acquired aplastic anemia. By flow cytometry, patients selected for sequencing had shown an expansion of CD8+CD57+ cells. Genomic DNA acted as the template from which TCR beta VDJ combination and CDR3 sequence profiling were carried out. TCRdb fed the reads into MiXCR, producing one record per CDR3 protein. Of 100,000 to 150,000 distinct CDR3 sequences detected, approximately 61% appear once; the ten largest clones hold 25% to 30%. Source material: sorted CD4+, CD8+, or CD8+CD57+ T cells (not recorded which) from PBMCs. All receptors come from a human donor with aplastic anemia.

The chain uses TRBV6-5 and TRBJ2-7; 8 nucleotides agree with TRBD1. The CDR3 runs 15 residues. Germline lookup yields CDR1 MNHEY and CDR2 SVGAGI. V lost 2 bases, J lost 7 bases, and 10 bases stayed unmatched. CDR3 sequence: CASSYVRPGGGEQYF. CDR3 DNA: TGTGCCAGCAGTTACGTCCGGCCAGGGGGCGGAGAGCAGTACTTC.

This clonotype was recorded at least ten times. The CDR3 spells CASSERLSYNEQFF. The DNA for the CDR3 is TGCGCCAGCAGTGAACGGCTCTCCTACAATGAGCAGTTCTTC. The genes are TRBV4-1 and TRBJ2-1; D call uncertain. The V and J ends lost 6 bases and 0 bases respectively, with 9 bases between them. CDR1 and CDR2 (germline): MGHRA, YSYEKL. The CDR3 runs 14 residues.

The rearrangement links TRBV2 to TRBJ1-2, with D uncertain. The CDR3 runs to 11 residues. Germline V gene sequence: CDR1 SNHLY, CDR2 FYNNEI. The V end was cut by 10 bases, the J end by 8 bases, with 14 bases between. The chain's CDR3 is CATDDLGGYTF. CDR3 nucleotide sequence: TGTGCCACCGATGATCTCGGGGGCTACACCTTC.

The CDR3 DNA is TGTGCCATCAGTGAGCGGAGACTTATGGATAGCCAGCCCCAGCATTTT. As protein: CAISERRLMDSQPQHF. The chain employs TRBV10-3 and TRBJ1-5; no clear D gene. Germline assignment: CDR1 ENHRY and CDR2 SYGVKD. The V and J ends lost 2 bases and 7 bases respectively, with 18 bases between them. This CDR3 comprises 16 residues.

This clonotype has a count of ten or more. The V gene is TRBV20-1, the J gene TRBJ1-1, with D possibly TRBD1 on 6 matching bases. There are 15 residues in the CDR3. Germline V CDR1 and CDR2: DFQATT, SNEGSKA (reference sequence). V was cut by 5 bases and J by 3 bases, with 19 bases left in between. This chain's CDR3 is CSAPTLRGEDTEAFF. The CDR3 DNA reads TGCAGTGCTCCAACCCTAAGGGGGGAGGACACTGAAGCTTTCTTT.

This clonotype showed up many times. The V and J genes are TRBV9 and TRBJ2-2; TRBD2 is a possible D gene (6 bases). Germline CDR1 reads SGDLS; CDR2 reads YYNGEE. V lost 7 bases to trimming and J lost 0 bases, with 7 bases between them. The CDR3 sequence is 13 residues long. The CDR3 loop is CASGRPNTGELFF. CDR3 bases: TGTGCCAGCGGGAGGCCGAACACCGGGGAGCTGTTTTTT.

The chain is built from TRBV6-5 and TRBJ1-1; TRBD1 agrees at 8 bases. Germline V gives CDR1 MNHEY, CDR2 SVGAGI. The CDR3 totals 15 residues. Trimming cost V 2 bases and J 5 bases; bases outside gene matches: 7. CDR3 nucleotide sequence: TGTGCCAGCAGTTACCAAGGACAGGGACGGACTGAAGCTTTCTTT. Protein product: CASSYQGQGRTEAFF.

In the case of this clonotype: A much larger clonotype is one base distant, so this may be a read error. This rearrangement joins TRBV9 to TRBJ2-3; D might be TRBD2 (6 bases). The V and J ends lost 10 bases and 0 bases respectively, with 18 bases between them. The length of the CDR3 is 15 residues. Per the germline V gene, CDR1 is SGDLS and CDR2 is YYNGEE. CDR3 region: CACTPWGTSTDTQYF. In nucleotides, the CDR3 is TGTGCCTGCACCCCGTGGGGGACTAGCACAGATACGCAGTATTTT.

There are many counts of this clonotype. The V gene is TRBV2, the J gene TRBJ2-7; TRBD2 matches at 9 bases. V was clipped by 10 bases and J by 7 bases; unmatched bases: 11. CDR1 and CDR2 from the germline V gene are SNHLY and FYNNEI. This CDR3 has 13 amino acids. For the CDR3, the DNA is TGTGCCACGAGCGGGGGGCTAGGCGGGGAGCAGTACTTC. Translation: CATSGGLGGEQYF.

Remarks on this clonotype: The junction and the germline gene differ at one end; a read error may be behind it. V and J are TRBV19 and TRBJ2-1; a possible D gene is TRBD2 (5 bases). This CDR3 contains 13 residues. Germline V CDR1 and CDR2: LNHDA, SQIVND (reference sequence). This chain's CDR3 is CASSTEGGRKQFF. The CDR3, as DNA: TGTGCCAGCAGTACCGAGGGTGGACGTAAACAGTTCTTC.

This clonotype has just a few counts. The J gene is TRBJ2-3, the V gene TRBV6-1, with D possibly matching TRBD1 (6 bases). The germline CDR1 and CDR2 sequences are MNHNS and SASEGT. This CDR3 has 13 residues. Trimming shortened V by 4 bases and J by 1 base, and 6 bases separated the two germline ends. The CDR3 here is CASSGQGTDTQYF. In DNA, the CDR3 is TGTGCCAGCAGTGGACAGGGCACAGATACGCAGTATTTT.

J is TRBJ1-1 and V is TRBV7-2; D not resolved. CDR1 and CDR2 (germline): SGHTA, FQGNSA. The length of the CDR3 is 12 residues. Trimming pared 8 bases from V and 2 bases from J, leaving 9 bases between. The CDR3 is CASGNSNTEAFF. CDR3 nucleotide sequence: TGTGCCAGCGGAAATTCCAACACTGAAGCTTTCTTT.

The chain uses TRBV24-1 and TRBJ2-7; a possible D gene is TRBD1 (7 bases). Germline V CDR1 and CDR2: KGHDR, SFDVKD. The V end lost 2 bases, the J end lost 1 base, and 11 bases lay between the germline ends. This CDR3 comprises 15 residues. The CDR3 bases are TGTGCCACCAGTGATTCGGGGGACAGTTCCTACGAGCAGTACTTC. Translating gives CATSDSGDSSYEQYF.

This clonotype was recorded many times. V is TRBV20-1 and J is TRBJ2-7, with D possibly matching TRBD1 (5 bases). This CDR3 is built from 16 residues. V shed 0 bases and J shed 5 bases, with 20 bases lying between them. Per germline, CDR1 DFQATT and CDR2 SNEGSKA (reference sequence). CDR3 residues: CSARDQIRPSRDEQYF. The CDR3 bases are TGCAGTGCTAGAGATCAGATCCGGCCTTCCAGGGACGAGCAGTACTTC.

The V and J genes are TRBV7-2 and TRBJ2-7; D is unclear. The V and J ends lost 1 base and 6 bases respectively, with 7 bases between them. The germline gives CDR1 SGHTA, CDR2 FQGNSA. The CDR3 sequence is 12 residues long. The CDR3 is CASSLGLTEQYF. Written as DNA, the CDR3 is TGTGCCAGCAGCTTAGGGCTGACCGAGCAGTACTTC.

This chain links TRBV19 with TRBJ2-3, with 8 bases lining up with TRBD2. Trimming at V came to 6 bases and at J to 4 bases, leaving 6 bases not matched to a gene. CDR3 length equals 14 residues. Germline values: CDR1 LNHDA, CDR2 SQIVND (reference sequence). As DNA, the CDR3 is TGTGCCAGTAGGAGCGGGGGAGGGTCAGATACGCAGTATTTT. Translated: CASRSGGGSDTQYF.